The 6 T cell receptor beta chains given below trace back to one sample, sequenced in a study of blood T cell repertoires in COVID-19. Some clones are missing from TCRdb's copy, which holds only in-frame ones; the method was immunoSEQ multiplex PCR. The table has 120,000 to 150,000 clones, 87% seen once; the top ten hold roughly 37%. Sequencing was performed on peripheral blood. The receptors originated from a man in his fifties who had recovered from COVID-19.

The chain is built from TRBV7-2 and TRBJ2-3; possibly TRBD2 for D (6 bases). Trimming pared 0 bases from V and 6 bases from J, leaving 7 bases between. CDR3 length: 13 amino acids. Germline-derived CDR1 and CDR2 are SGHTA and FQGNSA. The CDR3 sequence: CASSLARGDTQYF. The CDR3 coding sequence is TGTGCCAGCAGCTTAGCCCGGGGGGATACGCAGTATTTT.

The chain joins TRBV7-9 to TRBJ2-3; a weak D match, TRBD2 (5 bases). Germline-derived CDR1 and CDR2 are SEHNR and FQNEAQ (reference sequence). V lost 0 bases to trimming and J lost 1 base, with 8 bases between them. The CDR3 has 15 residues. The DNA for the CDR3 is TGTGCCAGCAGCTTAGCTAGCGCGGGCACAGATACGCAGTATTTT. Amino acid sequence: CASSLASAGTDTQYF.

The chain employs TRBV30 and TRBJ1-1; D perhaps matches TRBD1 (5 bases). Germline loops: CDR1 GTSNPN, CDR2 SVGIG (reference sequence). Between the trimmed V and J ends, which lost 0 bases and 8 bases, there was a span of 13 bases. This CDR3 spans 13 amino acids. The CDR3 sequence: CAWSVGEGWEAFF. The DNA for the CDR3 is TGTGCCTGGAGTGTAGGGGAGGGCTGGGAAGCTTTCTTT.

This clone was observed a single time. This chain joins TRBV11-3 and TRBJ1-1; tentatively, D is TRBD1 (5 bases). Germline-derived CDR1 and CDR2 are SGHNT and YENEEA. With 2 bases removed from V and 1 base from J, the gap between germline ends came to 8 bases. This CDR3 contains 14 residues. The CDR3 protein is CASSLYTGNTEAFF. Here the CDR3 DNA reads TGTGCCAGCAGCTTATATACAGGGAACACTGAAGCTTTCTTT.

The rearrangement links TRBV6-5 to TRBJ1-3; 9 bases map to TRBD1. This CDR3 is 15 amino acids long. V shed 4 bases, J shed 5 bases, and the junction held 6 bases outside the gene matches. CDR1 MNHEY and CDR2 SVGAGI come from the germline V gene. In DNA, the CDR3 is TGTGCCAGCAGTTCGTTACAGGGGGCTAGAAACACCATATATTTT. This translates into CASSSLQGARNTIYF.

The chain joins TRBV29-1 to TRBJ2-7; perhaps D is TRBD1 or TRBD2 (7 bases each). V was clipped by 7 bases and J by 5 bases, with 15 bases between them. Germline V gene data show CDR1 as SQVTM and CDR2 as ANQGSEA. The CDR3 extends over 12 amino acids. CDR3: CSGGGGDHEQYF. The CDR3, as DNA: TGCAGCGGGGGAGGGGGCGACCACGAGCAGTACTTC.